Below are 26 T cell receptor beta chains sequenced from a single sample in a study of spatial heterogeneity in lung cancer. Each CDR3 protein gets one entry after TCRdb re-called the 5' RACE reads with MiXCR. Among 9,500 to 12,000 distinct CDR3 sequences listed, about 6.3% were seen once. Described time point: sample taken at primary tumor resection. Researchers sequenced whole RNA taken from tumor, nontumor lung or frozen PBMC without sorting. This material consisted of PBMCs, taken at surgery. These receptors were obtained from a male donor with early-stage non-small cell lung cancer.

The table lists this clonotype with many counts. A library made for alpha chains picked up this beta chain off target, so its size means little. The rearrangement uses TRBV7-2 and TRBJ2-3; tentative D call: TRBD1 (6 bases). The CDR3 loop spans 15 amino acids. V lost 6 bases and J lost 5, with 18 bases in between. The germline gives CDR1 SGHTA, CDR2 FQGNSA. Written as DNA, the CDR3 is TGTGCCAGCAGTTCCCTGGGGGCCACGGTAGATACGCAGTATTTT. Amino acids: CASSSLGATVDTQYF.

By frequency in the sample, this clonotype is medium-sized. This beta chain slipped into a library made for alpha chains as a stray read, so its size is not meaningful. The CDR3 DNA reads as TGTGCCAGCAGCCGGGGGGGTCACAATGAGCAGTTCTTC. This encodes CASSRGGHNEQFF. V and J are TRBV6-2 or TRBV6-3 and TRBJ2-1; 8 bases align to TRBD2. CDR3 length: 13 amino acids. V was clipped by 6 bases and J by 5 bases; unmatched bases: 3. The germline V gene has CDR1 MNHEY and CDR2 SVGEGT.

There are many counts of this clonotype. This beta chain is an off-target read within a library intended for alpha chains, so its frequency means little. The chain has TRBV14 and TRBJ1-2; 9 bases are shared with TRBD1. Germline V lookup: CDR1 SGHDN, CDR2 FVKESK. With V trimmed by 2 bases and J by 4 bases, 8 bases remained unmatched. The CDR3 runs to 16 residues. For the CDR3, the DNA is TGTGCCAGCAGCCAAAAGGGTACAGGGGGCATCTATGGCTACACCTTC. Protein product: CASSQKGTGGIYGYTF.

This clonotype was observed many times. This beta chain is an off-target read within a library intended for alpha chains, so its frequency means little. The chain couples TRBV27 to TRBJ1-3; no reliable D call. CDR1 is MNHEY and CDR2 is SMNVEV in the germline V gene (reference sequence). The germline V and J ends were trimmed by 2 bases and 0 bases, with 8 bases remaining between them. This CDR3 comprises 15 residues. The CDR3 DNA follows: TGTGCCAGCAGTTTAGCCGGAACCTCTGGAAACACCATATATTTT. Translated, it gives CASSLAGTSGNTIYF.

By sample share, this clonotype is medium-sized. This beta chain represents an off-target read in a library built for alpha chains; its size is of limited meaning. This chain joins TRBV20-1 and TRBJ1-1; 10 bases map to TRBD1. The V and J ends lost 5 bases and 3 bases, in that order; junction bases with no gene match: 3. Germline V gene lookup returns CDR1 DFQATT and CDR2 SNEGSKA (reference sequence). This CDR3 region has 13 residues. Written as DNA, the CDR3 is TGCAGTGCTCGTGGGACAGGGGACACTGAAGCTTTCTTT. It encodes CSARGTGDTEAFF.

This clonotype occurred many times. This beta chain slipped into a library made for alpha chains as a stray read, so its size is not meaningful. The rearrangement links TRBV9 to TRBJ2-1; no clear D. The CDR3 runs 14 residues. Trimming pared 7 bases from V and 2 bases from J, leaving 13 bases between. The germline gives CDR1 SGDLS, CDR2 YYNGEE. The CDR3 spells CASGTVMPYNEQFF. In DNA, the CDR3 is TGTGCCAGCGGAACTGTGATGCCCTACAATGAGCAGTTCTTC.

To note about this clonotype: This beta chain represents an off-target read in a library built for alpha chains; its size is of limited meaning. V gene TRBV7-9 combines with J gene TRBJ2-3, with D unclear. From germline, CDR1 is SEHNR and CDR2 FQNEAQ (reference sequence). The CDR3 is made up of 13 amino acids. The germline V and J ends were trimmed by 0 bases and 10 bases, with 11 bases remaining between them. CDR3 in DNA: TGTGCCAGCAGCTTAGCCGACCGGCGGCCGCAGTATTTT. It translates to CASSLADRRPQYF. The full variable domain, its missing parts supplied by reference TRBV7-9 and TRBJ2-3, is DTGVSQNPRHKITKRGQNVTFRCDPISEHNRLYWYRQTLGQGPEFLTYFQNEAQLEKSRLLSDRFSAERPKGSFSTLEIQRTEQGDSAMYLCASSLADRRPQYFGPGTRLTVL.

Relative to its sample, this clonotype is medium-sized. This beta chain slipped into a library made for alpha chains as a stray read, so its size is not meaningful. The rearrangement uses TRBV4-3 and TRBJ2-3; no clear D gene. V was shortened by 3 bases and J by 2 bases, with 6 bases between the two germline ends. The CDR3 contains 13 residues. In germline, CDR1 is LGHNA, CDR2 YSLEER. The CDR3: CASSHDATDTQYF. CDR3 in DNA: TGCGCCAGCAGCCACGATGCCACAGATACGCAGTATTTT.

Ten or more counts support this clonotype. This beta chain is an unintended read in a library built for alpha chains; its size means little. This chain's CDR3 is CASSLPPDVNEQFF. For the CDR3, the DNA is TGTGCCAGCAGTTTACCCCCCGACGTCAATGAGCAGTTCTTC. The chain combines TRBV7-8 with TRBJ2-1; no reliable D call. Germline CDR1 and CDR2: SGHVS and FQNEAQ. CDR3 size: 14 residues. V was trimmed by 6 bases and J by 6 bases, leaving 15 bases between them.

Judged by abundance, this clonotype is medium-sized (0.01 to 0.1%). This beta chain is an unintended read in a library built for alpha chains; its size means little. The chain employs TRBV4-2 and TRBJ1-2, with D uncertain. CDR1 is LGHNA and CDR2 is YNFKEQ in the germline V gene. CDR3 length equals 13 residues. Deletions cut 0 bases from V and 4 bases from J, with 6 bases between. CDR3 sequence (DNA): TGTGCCAGCAGCCAAGAACAAACCTATGGCTACACCTTC. Translation: CASSQEQTYGYTF.

This clonotype is classed as medium-sized. Little can be read into the size of this beta chain, an off-target read in a library designed for alpha chains. J is TRBJ1-2 and V is TRBV28; D perhaps matches TRBD1 (6 bases). Germline values: CDR1 MDHEN, CDR2 SYDVKM. V shed 6 bases and J shed 2 bases, with 7 bases lying between them. The length of the CDR3 is 12 residues. The CDR3 DNA reads as TGTGCCAGCAGGGACAGCAACTATGGCTACACCTTC. This translates into CASRDSNYGYTF.

This clonotype was seen many times. The size of this beta chain means little, since it is a stray read in a library made for alpha chains. This chain joins TRBV20-1 and TRBJ1-5; possible D gene TRBD1, 6 bases. Trimming took off 0 bases at V and 6 bases at J, with 15 bases between the two ends. CDR3 length: 15 amino acids. CDR1 and CDR2 from the germline V gene are DFQATT and SNEGSKA (reference sequence). CDR3 sequence reads: CSARDPYRAPQPQHF. The CDR3 DNA is TGCAGTGCTAGAGACCCTTACAGGGCTCCTCAGCCCCAGCATTTT.

This clonotype came up many times. Found in a library prepared for alpha chains, this beta chain is an off-target read, and its abundance has little meaning. The chain combines TRBV7-2 with TRBJ2-7; D gene uncertain. The germline V gene encodes CDR1 SGHTA and CDR2 FQGNSA. V was clipped by 2 bases and J by 1 base, with 12 bases between them. The CDR3 is 15 amino acids. DNA for the CDR3: TGTGCCAGCAGCTTATACAGCCGGACGTCCTACGAGCAGTACTTC. Protein sequence: CASSLYSRTSYEQYF.

This clonotype was detected ten times or more. With the library built for alpha chains, this beta chain is off target and its frequency is not meaningful. The chain uses TRBV4-1 and TRBJ2-7; possibly TRBD1 for D (6 bases). Germline V gene lookup returns CDR1 MGHRA and CDR2 YSYEKL. V shed 4 bases and J shed 2 bases, with 12 bases lying between them. This CDR3 is built from 14 residues. The CDR3 DNA reads TGCGCCAGCAGCCCCAAGGGGGATCCCTACGAGCAGTACTTC. This gives the protein CASSPKGDPYEQYF.

The table lists this clonotype with many counts. This beta chain turned up in a library designed for alpha chains; as an off-target read, its abundance says little. V and J are TRBV7-2 and TRBJ2-7; 7 nucleotides match TRBD1. The germline V gene encodes CDR1 SGHTA and CDR2 FQGNSA. The CDR3 contains 13 residues. J gave up 5 bases and V 5 bases, and 6 bases lay outside the gene matches. The CDR3 region has the DNA TGTGCCAGCAGCCCCCGACAGGGCGACGAGCAGTACTTC. Its protein product is CASSPRQGDEQYF. Complete variable domain (other parts from reference TRBV7-2 and TRBJ2-7): GAGVSQSPSNKVTEKGKDVELRCDPISGHTALYWYRQSLGQGLEFLIYFQGNSAPDKSGLPSDRFSAERTGGSVSTLTIQRTQQEDSAVYLCASSPRQGDEQYFGPGTRLTVT.

This clonotype was observed many times. Being off target in a library aimed at alpha chains, this beta chain has a size of little meaning. The chain combines TRBV4-1 with TRBJ2-7; D uncertain. Trimming removed 0 bases from V and 4 bases from J, with 7 bases in between. The V gene's germline CDR1 is MGHRA and CDR2 YSYEKL. There are 13 residues in the CDR3. The CDR3 here is CASSQDKGYEQYF. CDR3 sequence (DNA): TGCGCCAGCAGCCAAGATAAAGGTTACGAGCAGTACTTC.

The sample holds many counts of this clonotype. This beta chain is an off-target read within a library intended for alpha chains, so its frequency means little. The chain links TRBV29-1 to TRBJ1-4, with D unclear. CDR3 size: 14 residues. Germline V gene data show CDR1 as SQVTM and CDR2 as ANQGSEA. Trimming removed 4 bases from V and 2 bases from J, with 11 bases in between. The CDR3 sequence: CSVGVASTNEKLFF. CDR3 nucleotide sequence: TGCAGCGTTGGCGTGGCAAGTACTAATGAAAAACTGTTTTTT.

Notes on this clonotype: This beta chain came through as a stray read in a library set up for alpha chains, and its size says little. The rearrangement links TRBV19 to TRBJ2-2, with 8 bases fitting TRBD1. The V gene end was trimmed by 6 bases and the J gene end by 10 bases; junction bases not matched to a gene: 10. Germline values: CDR1 LNHDA, CDR2 SQIVND (reference sequence). The CDR3 totals 14 residues. The CDR3 DNA sequence: TGTGCCAGTAGACTGACAGGGGCCTCGGTGGAGCTGTTTTTT. It is translated as CASRLTGASVELFF.

Concerning this clonotype itself: This beta chain is a stray sequence in a library constructed for alpha chains; its clone size is not meaningful. The chain joins TRBV6-4 to TRBJ2-3; 10 bases agree with TRBD2. CDR3 length: 16 residues. Germline lookup yields CDR1 MRHNA and CDR2 SNTAGT. V was clipped by 0 bases and J by 2 bases; unmatched bases: 2. DNA for the CDR3: TGTGCCAGCAGTGACTCAGCGGGAGGGGCCACAGATACGCAGTATTTT. This codes for CASSDSAGGATDTQYF.

Within the sample, this clonotype is medium-sized. A library prepared for alpha chains yielded this beta chain as an off-target read; its size is of little meaning. CDR3 protein: CASSLMAQSYNEQFF. As DNA, the CDR3 is TGTGCCAGCAGTTTAATGGCGCAGAGTTACAATGAGCAGTTCTTC. J is TRBJ2-1 and V is TRBV28; unclear D gene. V shed 2 bases and J shed 4 bases, with 12 bases lying between them. The CDR3 is 15 amino acids. From germline, CDR1 is MDHEN and CDR2 SYDVKM.

Points on this clonotype: A read error may be the cause here, since a much bigger clone is one base away. Being off target in a library aimed at alpha chains, this beta chain has a size of little meaning. The chain couples TRBV19 to TRBJ1-5, with 7 bases matching TRBD1. Germline V gene sequence: CDR1 LNHDA, CDR2 SQIVND (reference sequence). The CDR3 is made up of 13 amino acids. Here the CDR3 DNA reads TGTGTCAGTAGGGGACAGAAAAATCAGCCCCAGCATTTT. Translating it yields CVSRGQKNQPQHF.

This clonotype was counted at least ten times. This beta chain is a stray read from a library made for alpha chains; its abundance is not meaningful. V gene TRBV6-2 or TRBV6-3 combines with J gene TRBJ2-7; D is unresolved. Trimming removed 2 bases at V and 4 bases at J, with 6 bases between. This CDR3 contains 12 residues. Germline values: CDR1 MNHEY, CDR2 SVGEGT. In nucleotides, the CDR3 is TGTGCCAGCAGTTACGGTCTATACGAGCAGTACTTC. Residues: CASSYGLYEQYF.

Note on this clonotype: This may come from a read error, since a much larger clone is one base off. This beta chain is an off-target read within a library intended for alpha chains, so its frequency means little. V gene TRBV7-8 combines with J gene TRBJ1-1; the D is unclear. The CDR3 length is 12 residues. Germline V gives CDR1 SGHVS, CDR2 FQNEAQ. The DNA for the CDR3 is TGTGCCAGCAGCTTCCTAGACACTAAAGCTTTCTTT. Its protein product is CASSFLDTKAFF.

Relative to its sample, this clonotype is large. Little can be read into the size of this beta chain, an off-target read in a library designed for alpha chains. The V and J genes are TRBV28 and TRBJ2-5, with D perhaps given as TRBD1 or TRBD2 (5 bases each). The V and J ends lost 3 bases and 1 base respectively, with 12 bases between them. Germline V gene data show CDR1 as MDHEN and CDR2 as SYDVKM. The CDR3 is 15 residues long. The CDR3 spells CASSFKWDPQETQYF. Written as DNA, the CDR3 is TGTGCCAGCAGTTTCAAGTGGGACCCCCAAGAGACCCAGTACTTC.

This clonotype has only a few counts. In a library made to pick up alpha chains, this beta chain is a stray read with a size that means little. The V and J genes are TRBV5-4 and TRBJ2-1; D remains ambiguous. Germline CDR1 SGHNT, CDR2 YYREEE (reference sequence). The V end lost 4 bases, the J end lost 1 base, and 12 bases lay between the germline ends. This CDR3 has 15 amino acids. The CDR3 is CASSLRTESYNEQFF. The CDR3, as DNA: TGTGCCAGCAGCCTCAGGACGGAATCCTACAATGAGCAGTTCTTC. Full variable domain (outside the CDR3, taken from reference TRBV5-4 and TRBJ2-1): ETGVTQSPTHLIKTRGQQVTLRCSSQSGHNTVSWYQQALGQGPQFIFQYYREEENGRGNFPPRFSGLQFPNYSSELNVNALELDDSALYLCASSLRTESYNEQFFGPGTRLTVL.

With regard to this clonotype: Because the library targeted alpha chains, this beta chain is an off-target read whose size means little. The chain employs TRBV5-5 and TRBJ1-4; TRBD1 agrees at 8 bases. Per the germline V gene, CDR1 is SGHKS and CDR2 is YYEKEE (reference sequence). The CDR3 runs 14 residues. The ends lost 10 bases at V and 8 bases at J; junction bases unmatched: 13. The CDR3 DNA sequence: TGTGCCTGCAAACTAGGACAGGGAGAAGAAAAACTGTTTTTT. This gives the protein CACKLGQGEEKLFF.